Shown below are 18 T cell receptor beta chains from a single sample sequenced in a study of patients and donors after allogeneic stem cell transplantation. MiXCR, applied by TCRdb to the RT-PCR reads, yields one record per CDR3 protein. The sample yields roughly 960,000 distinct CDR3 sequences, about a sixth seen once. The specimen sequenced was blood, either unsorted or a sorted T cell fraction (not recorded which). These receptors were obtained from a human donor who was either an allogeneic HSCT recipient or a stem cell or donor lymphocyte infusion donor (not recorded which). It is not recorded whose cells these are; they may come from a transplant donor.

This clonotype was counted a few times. CDR3 sequence: CASSADREVNTIYF. The CDR3 nucleotides are TGTGCCAGCAGCGCGGACAGGGAAGTAAACACCATATATTTT. This rearrangement joins TRBV12-3 or TRBV12-4 to TRBJ1-3; 8 nucleotides agree with TRBD1. J gave up 6 bases and V 6 bases, and 7 bases lay outside the gene matches. The CDR3 runs 14 residues.

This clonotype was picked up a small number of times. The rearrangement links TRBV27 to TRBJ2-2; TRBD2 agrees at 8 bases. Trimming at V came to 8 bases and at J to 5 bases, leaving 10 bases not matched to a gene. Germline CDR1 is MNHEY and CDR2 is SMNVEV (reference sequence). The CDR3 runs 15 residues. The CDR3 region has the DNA TGTGCCAGCGAAATGCGGGGGGCCGGGACCGGGGAGCTGTTTTTT. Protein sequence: CASEMRGAGTGELFF.

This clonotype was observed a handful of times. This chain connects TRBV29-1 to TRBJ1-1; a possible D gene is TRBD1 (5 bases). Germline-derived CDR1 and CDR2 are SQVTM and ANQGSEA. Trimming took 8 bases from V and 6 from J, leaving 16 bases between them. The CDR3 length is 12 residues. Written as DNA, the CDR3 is TGCAGCATAATACGGGGCAGGGCTGAAGCTTTCTTT. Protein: CSIIRGRAEAFF. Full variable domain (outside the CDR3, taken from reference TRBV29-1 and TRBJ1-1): SAVISQKPSRDICQRGTSLTIQCQVDSQVTMMFWYRQQPGQSLTLIATANQGSEATYESGFVIDKFPISRPNLTFSTLTVSNMSPEDSSIYLCSIIRGRAEAFFGQGTRLTVV.

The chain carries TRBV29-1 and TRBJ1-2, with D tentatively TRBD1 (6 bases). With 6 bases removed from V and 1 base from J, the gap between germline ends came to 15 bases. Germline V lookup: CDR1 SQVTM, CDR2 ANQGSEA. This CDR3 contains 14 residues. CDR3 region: CSVGGTRGNYGYTF. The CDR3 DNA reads TGCAGCGTAGGAGGGACAAGAGGTAACTATGGCTACACCTTC.

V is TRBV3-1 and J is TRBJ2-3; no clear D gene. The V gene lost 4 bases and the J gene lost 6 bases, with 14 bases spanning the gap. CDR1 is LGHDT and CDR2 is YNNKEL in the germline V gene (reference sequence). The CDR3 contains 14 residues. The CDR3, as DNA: TGTGCCAGCAGCCTTTTACTTGGTCGGGATACGCAGTATTTT. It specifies CASSLLLGRDTQYF.

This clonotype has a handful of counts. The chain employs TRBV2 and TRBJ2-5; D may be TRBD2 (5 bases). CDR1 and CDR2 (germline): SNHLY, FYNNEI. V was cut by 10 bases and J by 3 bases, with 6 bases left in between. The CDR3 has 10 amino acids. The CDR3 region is CATGKETQYF. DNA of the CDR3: TGTGCCACCGGGAAAGAGACCCAGTACTTC.

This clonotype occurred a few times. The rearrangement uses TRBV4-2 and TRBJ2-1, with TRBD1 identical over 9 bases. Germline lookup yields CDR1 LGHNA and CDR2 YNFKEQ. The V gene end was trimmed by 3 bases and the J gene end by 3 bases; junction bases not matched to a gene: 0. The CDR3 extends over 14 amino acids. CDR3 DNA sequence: TGTGCCAGCAGCCAGACAGGGGGCTACAATGAGCAGTTCTTC. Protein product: CASSQTGGYNEQFF.

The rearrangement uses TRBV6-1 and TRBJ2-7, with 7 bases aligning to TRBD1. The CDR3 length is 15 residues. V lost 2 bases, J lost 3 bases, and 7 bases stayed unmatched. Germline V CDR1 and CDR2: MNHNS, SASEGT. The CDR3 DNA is TGTGCCAGCAGTGAATGGGCAGGGGGTAACTACGAGCAGTACTTC. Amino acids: CASSEWAGGNYEQYF.

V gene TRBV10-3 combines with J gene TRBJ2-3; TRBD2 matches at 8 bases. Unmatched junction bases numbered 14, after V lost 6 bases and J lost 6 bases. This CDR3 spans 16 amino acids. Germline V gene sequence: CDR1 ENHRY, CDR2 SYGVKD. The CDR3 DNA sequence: TGTGCCATCAGGAACCGGGGGGGGGCAAATCGGGATACGCAGTATTTT. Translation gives CAIRNRGGANRDTQYF.

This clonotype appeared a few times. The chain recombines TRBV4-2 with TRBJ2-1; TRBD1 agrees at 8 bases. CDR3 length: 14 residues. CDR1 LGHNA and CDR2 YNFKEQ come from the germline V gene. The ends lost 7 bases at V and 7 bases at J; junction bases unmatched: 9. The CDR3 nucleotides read TGTGCCAGCAAACCGGGACAGGAGACGAATGAGCAGTTCTTC. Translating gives CASKPGQETNEQFF.

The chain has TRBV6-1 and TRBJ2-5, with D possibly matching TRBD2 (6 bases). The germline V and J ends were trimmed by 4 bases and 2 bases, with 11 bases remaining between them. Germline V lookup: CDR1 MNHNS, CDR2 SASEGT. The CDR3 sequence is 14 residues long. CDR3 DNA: TGTGCCAGCAGTGGTTTCAGCGGGCAAGAGACCCAGTACTTC. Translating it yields CASSGFSGQETQYF.

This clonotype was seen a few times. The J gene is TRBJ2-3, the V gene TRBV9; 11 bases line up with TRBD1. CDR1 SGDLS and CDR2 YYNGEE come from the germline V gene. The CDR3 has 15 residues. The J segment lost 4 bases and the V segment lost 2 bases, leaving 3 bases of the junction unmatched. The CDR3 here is CASSVGQGASDTQYF. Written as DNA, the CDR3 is TGTGCCAGCAGCGTTGGACAGGGGGCATCAGATACGCAGTATTTT.

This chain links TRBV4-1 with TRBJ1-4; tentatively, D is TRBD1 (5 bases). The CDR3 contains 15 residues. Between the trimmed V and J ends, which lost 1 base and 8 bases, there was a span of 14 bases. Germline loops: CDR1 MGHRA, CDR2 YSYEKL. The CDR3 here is CASSQGGGPDEKLFF. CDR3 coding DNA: TGCGCCAGCAGCCAAGGTGGGGGTCCGGACGAAAAACTGTTTTTT.

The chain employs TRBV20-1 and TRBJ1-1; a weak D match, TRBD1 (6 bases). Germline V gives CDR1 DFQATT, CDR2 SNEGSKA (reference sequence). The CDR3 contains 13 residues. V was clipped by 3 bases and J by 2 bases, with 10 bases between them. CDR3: CSASPTGNTEAFF. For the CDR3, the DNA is TGCAGTGCTAGCCCGACAGGTAACACTGAAGCTTTCTTT.

In DNA, the CDR3 is TGTGCCAGCAGCACCCCCTCGGGTGGCAATGAGCAGTTCTTC. Encoded protein: CASSTPSGGNEQFF. V and J are TRBV13 and TRBJ2-1; unclear D gene. V dropped 5 bases and J dropped 6 bases, with 14 bases sitting between them. CDR3 length equals 14 residues. CDR1 is PRHDT, CDR2 FYEKMQ, per germline (reference sequence).

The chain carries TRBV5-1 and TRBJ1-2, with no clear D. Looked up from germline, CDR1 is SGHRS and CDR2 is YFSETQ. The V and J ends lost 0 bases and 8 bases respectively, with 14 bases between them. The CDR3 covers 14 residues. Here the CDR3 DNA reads TGCGCCAGCAGCTTGGTGGCCGGGGAGATCGGCTACACCTTC. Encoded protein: CASSLVAGEIGYTF.

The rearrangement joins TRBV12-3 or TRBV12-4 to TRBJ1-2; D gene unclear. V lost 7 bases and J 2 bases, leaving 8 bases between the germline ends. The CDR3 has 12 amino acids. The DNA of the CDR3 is TGTGCCAGCAACGGAGAAAACTATGGCTACACCTTC. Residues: CASNGENYGYTF.

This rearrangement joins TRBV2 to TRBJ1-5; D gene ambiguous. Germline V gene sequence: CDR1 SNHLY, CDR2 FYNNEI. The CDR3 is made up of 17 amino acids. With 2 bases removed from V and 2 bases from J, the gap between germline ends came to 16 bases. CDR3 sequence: CASSETLTEAGNQPQHF. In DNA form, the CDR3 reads TGTGCCAGCAGTGAAACCCTGACGGAAGCAGGCAATCAGCCCCAGCATTTT.